The clone carrying this T cell receptor beta chain has just one count. Clones were sequenced by immunoSEQ multiplex PCR, and TCRdb holds only the in-frame ones, with some missing. Among 150,000 to 200,000 clones, roughly nine tenths were seen once, and the ten largest hold 3.5% to 4.5%. This sample was taken from a study of cytomegalovirus exposure and HLA in healthy donors. What was sequenced was PBMCs. The source of this sequence is a man aged 18 to 29 in good health and CMV-seropositive.

CDR3 nucleotide sequence: TGTGCCAGCAGCTTAGTCCGGTCACGAGCCTACGAGCAGTACTTC. Translated, it gives CASSLVRSRAYEQYF. V gene TRBV11-2 combines with J gene TRBJ2-7; D is ambiguous. This CDR3 has 15 residues. Trimming removed 1 base from V and 2 bases from J, with 12 bases in between. From germline, CDR1 is SGHAT and CDR2 FQNNGV.